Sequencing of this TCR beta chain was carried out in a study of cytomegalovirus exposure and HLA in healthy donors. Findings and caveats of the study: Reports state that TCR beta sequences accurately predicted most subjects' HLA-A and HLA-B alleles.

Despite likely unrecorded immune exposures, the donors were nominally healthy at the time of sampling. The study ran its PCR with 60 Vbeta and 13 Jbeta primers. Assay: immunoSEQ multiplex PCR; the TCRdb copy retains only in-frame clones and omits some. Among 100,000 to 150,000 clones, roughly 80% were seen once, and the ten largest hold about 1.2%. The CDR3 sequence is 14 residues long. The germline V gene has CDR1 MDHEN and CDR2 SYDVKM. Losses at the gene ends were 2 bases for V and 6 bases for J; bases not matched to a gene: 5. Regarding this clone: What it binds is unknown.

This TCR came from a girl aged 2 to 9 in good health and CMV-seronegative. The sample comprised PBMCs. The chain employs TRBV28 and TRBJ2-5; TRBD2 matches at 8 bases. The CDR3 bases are TGTGCCAGCAGTTTAGCCAGCGGGAGCAAGACCCAGTACTTC. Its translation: CASSLASGSKTQYF. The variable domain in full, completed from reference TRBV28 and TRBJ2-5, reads DVKVTQSSRYLVKRTGEKVFLECVQDMDHENMFWYRQDPGLGLRLIYFSYDVKMKEKGDIPEGYSVSREKKERFSLILESASTNQTSMYLCASSLASGSKTQYFGPGTRLLVL.